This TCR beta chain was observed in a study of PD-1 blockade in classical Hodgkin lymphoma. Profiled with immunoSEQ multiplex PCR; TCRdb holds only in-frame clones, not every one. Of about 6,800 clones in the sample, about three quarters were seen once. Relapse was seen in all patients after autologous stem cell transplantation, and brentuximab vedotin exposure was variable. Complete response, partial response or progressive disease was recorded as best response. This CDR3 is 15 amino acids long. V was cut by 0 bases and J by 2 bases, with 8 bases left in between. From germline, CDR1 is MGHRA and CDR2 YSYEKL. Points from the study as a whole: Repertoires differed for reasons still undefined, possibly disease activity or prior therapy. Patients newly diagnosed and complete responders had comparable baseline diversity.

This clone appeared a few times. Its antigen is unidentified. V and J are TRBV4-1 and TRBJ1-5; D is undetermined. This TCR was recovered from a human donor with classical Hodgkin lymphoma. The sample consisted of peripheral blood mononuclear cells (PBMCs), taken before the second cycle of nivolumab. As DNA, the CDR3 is TGCGCCAGCAGCCAAGAGGGCAGAGGCAATCAGCCCCAGCATTTT. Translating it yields CASSQEGRGNQPQHF.